The clone carrying this T cell receptor beta chain was seen only once. Its antigen is not identified. This sample was taken from a study of blood T cells in healthy people across ages. On the study more broadly: Roughly one uniquely barcoded beta molecule per two T cells was captured.

The amount of total RNA extracted per sample was at least 6 micrograms. Study outcomes and limitations: Roughly linear declines in TCR beta diversity per million T cells occurred with age.

The V gene lost 4 bases and the J gene lost 0 bases, with 12 bases spanning the gap. The CDR3 contains 15 residues. A second PCR of roughly 7 to 11 cycles used a sample-barcoded 5' primer and a J-beta primer mix. Per sample, CDR3-containing paired-end reads numbered at least 3 million. TCRdb re-called the 5' RACE reads through MiXCR, storing one row per CDR3 protein. The table includes under 2,000,000 distinct CDR3 sequences, approximately 50% detected once. J is TRBJ2-5 and V is TRBV23-1; perhaps TRBD1 as D (6 bases). TRBV23-1 is filed as an ORF, its function uncertain. The clonotype comes from a woman in her 40s in good health. Sequencing was performed on blood. The CDR3 here is CASSPGHLNQETQYF. CDR3 nucleotide sequence: TGCGCCAGCAGTCCGGGACACCTGAACCAAGAGACCCAGTACTTC.